Sequencing of this T cell receptor (beta chain) was carried out in a study of cytomegalovirus exposure and HLA in healthy donors. Study background: Early released data had around 89 million unique TCRs, all coming from HLA-typed donors. Study-level results: The listing of 150 to 200 TCR beta chains classed them as cytomegalovirus-associated.

It was with 60 Vbeta and 13 Jbeta primers that the PCR ran. TCRdb keeps only in-frame clones here, not all; method: immunoSEQ multiplex PCR. The table has roughly 170,000 clones, around 80% seen once. Sampled while nominally healthy, donors likely had unrecorded immune exposures. CDR1 and CDR2 (germline): MDHEN, SYDVKM. The CDR3 has 15 residues. This clone was picked up one time. Antigen unknown. The specimen sequenced was PBMCs. The rearrangement joins TRBV28 to TRBJ2-5, with 8 bases matching TRBD2. The DNA end lines up better with TRBJ2-7; the J call may be wrong. The sequence was obtained from a female donor in good health and CMV-seronegative. CDR3: CASSLWREVSYEQYF. The CDR3 DNA is TGTGCCAGCAGTTTGTGGCGGGAGGTCTCCTACGAGCAGTACTTC.